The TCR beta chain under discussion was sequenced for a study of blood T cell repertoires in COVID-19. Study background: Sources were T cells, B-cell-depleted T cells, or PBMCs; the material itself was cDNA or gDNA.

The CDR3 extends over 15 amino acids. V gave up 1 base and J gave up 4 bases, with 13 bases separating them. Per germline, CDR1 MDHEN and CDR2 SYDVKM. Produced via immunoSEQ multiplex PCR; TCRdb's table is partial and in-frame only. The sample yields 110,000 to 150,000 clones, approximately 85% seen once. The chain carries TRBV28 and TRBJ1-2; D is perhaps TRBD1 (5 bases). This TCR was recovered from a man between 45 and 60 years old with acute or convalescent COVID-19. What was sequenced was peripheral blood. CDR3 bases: TGTGCCAGCAGTTTATCTGGGGGGGTGATCTATGGCTACACCTTC. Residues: CASSLSGGVIYGYTF.